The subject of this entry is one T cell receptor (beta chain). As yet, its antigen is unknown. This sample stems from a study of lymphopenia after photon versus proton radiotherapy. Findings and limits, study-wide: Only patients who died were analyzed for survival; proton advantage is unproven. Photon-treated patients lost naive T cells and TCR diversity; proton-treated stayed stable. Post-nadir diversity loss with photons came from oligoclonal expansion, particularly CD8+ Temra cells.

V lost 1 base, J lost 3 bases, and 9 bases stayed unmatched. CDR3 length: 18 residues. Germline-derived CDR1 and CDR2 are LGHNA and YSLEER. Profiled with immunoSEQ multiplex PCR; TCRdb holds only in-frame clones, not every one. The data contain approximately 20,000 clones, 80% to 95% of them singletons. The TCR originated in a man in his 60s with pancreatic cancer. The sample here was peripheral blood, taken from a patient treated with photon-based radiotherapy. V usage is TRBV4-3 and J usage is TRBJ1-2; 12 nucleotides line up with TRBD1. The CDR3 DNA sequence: TGCGCCAGCAGCCAAGGTGGGACAGGGGGCCCTGATGACTATGGCTACACCTTC. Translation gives CASSQGGTGGPDDYGYTF.